Below are 7 T cell receptor beta chains sequenced from a single sample in a study of shared clonotypes between healthy human individuals. Sequencing used immunoSEQ multiplex PCR; TCRdb keeps in-frame clones, though not all of them. The sample has about 990,000 clones; about four fifths are singletons. The sample comprised memory CD4+ T cells from PBMCs. Described subset: CD45RA-negative fraction. The receptor source for this set is a man in his late teens or twenties in good health. Some clones in this sample may be carry-over from other donors' samples.

The V and J genes are TRBV4-3 and TRBJ2-2, with TRBD1 as a possible D gene (5 bases). Germline V gives CDR1 LGHNA, CDR2 YSLEER. The CDR3 loop spans 17 amino acids. V was clipped by 0 bases and J by 1 base, with 12 bases between them. This chain's CDR3 is CASSQDRGSWNTGELFF. The CDR3 bases are TGCGCCAGCAGCCAAGATAGGGGCAGCTGGAACACCGGGGAGCTGTTTTTT.

The chain has TRBV18 and TRBJ2-5; D possibly matches TRBD1 or TRBD2 (5 bases each). CDR1 and CDR2 from the germline V gene are KGHSH and LQKENI. There are 13 residues in the CDR3. With 4 bases removed from V and 5 bases from J, the gap between germline ends came to 11 bases. The CDR3 spells CASSQGEGETQYF. As DNA, the CDR3 is TGTGCCAGCTCACAGGGAGAGGGGGAGACCCAGTACTTC.

CDR3 bases: TGTGCCAGCAGGGGGGGACAGGGGGCCCTCTATGGCTACACCTTC. Its translation: CASRGGQGALYGYTF. V and J are TRBV6-5 and TRBJ1-2; 12 bases agree with TRBD1. CDR1 and CDR2 from the germline V gene are MNHEY and SVGAGI. CDR3 length equals 15 residues. V was clipped by 6 bases and J by 4 bases; unmatched bases: 6.

This clone came up a few times. Other DNA sequences in the same sample also yield this CDR3. The CDR3 region has the DNA TGCGCCAGCAGCCAAGGTGAGGGCCCCTACAATGAGCAGTTCTTC. Amino acid sequence: CASSQGEGPYNEQFF. The chain is built from TRBV4-1 and TRBJ2-1, with D perhaps matching TRBD2 (5 bases). There are 15 residues in the CDR3. Germline lookup yields CDR1 MGHRA and CDR2 YSYEKL. Trimming pared 1 base from V and 2 bases from J, leaving 9 bases between.

This chain links TRBV5-4 with TRBJ1-1; TRBD1 might be the D (6 bases). This CDR3 comprises 14 residues. Germline V lookup: CDR1 SGHNT, CDR2 YYREEE (reference sequence). The germline V and J ends were trimmed by 4 bases and 2 bases, with 12 bases remaining between them. CDR3 sequence reads: CASSLKGTNTEAFF. Written as DNA, the CDR3 is TGTGCCAGCAGCCTAAAGGGGACAAACACTGAAGCTTTCTTT.

The V gene is TRBV6-1, the J gene TRBJ2-5; 10 nucleotides agree with TRBD2. Losses at the gene ends were 4 bases for V and 5 bases for J; bases not matched to a gene: 10. CDR3 length: 16 residues. Per germline, CDR1 MNHNS and CDR2 SASEGT. In nucleotides, the CDR3 is TGTGCCAGCAGTGTGGTTATAGCGGGAGGTAGGGAGACCCAGTACTTC. Translating it yields CASSVVIAGGRETQYF.

V is TRBV2 and J is TRBJ2-5; D is unclear. The length of the CDR3 is 15 residues. In germline, CDR1 is SNHLY, CDR2 FYNNEI. Trimming stripped 6 bases from V and 2 bases from J, with 16 bases between. CDR3 loop: CASSPRSRAQETQYF. CDR3 DNA: TGTGCCAGCAGCCCACGGTCGCGCGCACAAGAGACCCAGTACTTC.